The present entry profiles one T cell receptor (beta chain) with its context. The data were obtained in a study of cytomegalovirus exposure and HLA in healthy donors. Primers included in the PCR were 60 Vbeta and 13 Jbeta primers. TCRdb keeps only in-frame clones here, not all; method: immunoSEQ multiplex PCR. The sample carries approximately 68,000 clones, roughly four fifths recorded once. When sampled, the donors appeared nominally healthy, though they likely had unrecorded immune exposures. This CDR3 has 14 residues. Unmatched junction bases numbered 5, after V lost 5 bases and J lost 2 bases. Germline V gene data show CDR1 as SGHAT and CDR2 as FQNNGV.

The rearrangement joins TRBV11-2 to TRBJ2-7, with 8 positions matching TRBD2. The sequence was obtained from a woman aged 25 to 45 in good health and CMV-seropositive. Sequences were obtained from PBMCs. Here the CDR3 DNA reads TGTGCCAGCAGCCTTTCGGGGGGGACCTACGAGCAGTACTTC. This sequence encodes CASSLSGGTYEQYF.